Below, 24 T cell receptor beta chains from the same sample are listed, as sequenced in a study of blood T cell repertoires in COVID-19. Sequenced by immunoSEQ multiplex PCR; TCRdb stores in-frame clones only, minus some. The data show more than 350,000 clones, with approximately 87% seen just once and about 9.4% held by the top ten. Specimen: PBMCs or T cells enriched from blood (not recorded which). The receptors shown here come from a woman in her forties or fifties who had recovered from COVID-19.

The table lists this clone with a count of one. V and J are TRBV19 and TRBJ1-4, with D possibly being TRBD1 (6 bases). Germline assignment: CDR1 LNHDA and CDR2 SQIVND (reference sequence). The CDR3 sequence is 13 residues long. Trimming left V 10 bases short and J 4 bases short, with 13 bases between. CDR3 in amino acids: CATQGWVNEKLFF. The CDR3 bases are TGTGCCACACAGGGCTGGGTTAATGAAAAACTGTTTTTT.

The chain combines TRBV20-1 with TRBJ1-1; D gene uncertain. Germline CDR1 DFQATT, CDR2 SNEGSKA (reference sequence). V was clipped by 5 bases and J by 11 bases, with 12 bases between them. The CDR3 is 10 residues long. CDR3 in amino acids: CSAPRVDAFF. The DNA of the CDR3 is TGCAGTGCTCCCCGGGTAGACGCTTTCTTT.

The J gene is TRBJ1-1, the V gene TRBV19, with 7 bases that match TRBD1. From germline, CDR1 is LNHDA and CDR2 SQIVND (reference sequence). The V gene end was trimmed by 8 bases and the J gene end by 3 bases; junction bases not matched to a gene: 6. There are 13 residues in the CDR3. The CDR3 region is CASLTDRDTEAFF. DNA for the CDR3: TGTGCCAGTCTCACCGACAGGGACACTGAAGCTTTCTTT.

The V and J genes are TRBV9 and TRBJ1-2; 8 bases match TRBD1. V shed 5 bases and J 5 bases; nucleotides not matched to a gene: 8. The CDR3 is 14 residues long. Germline V gives CDR1 SGDLS, CDR2 YYNGEE. In DNA, the CDR3 is TGTGCCAGCAGTGAAGGGACAGGAGGGTATGGCTACACCTTC. Translated: CASSEGTGGYGYTF.

This clone has a handful of counts. The genes are TRBV5-1 and TRBJ2-2; 8 bases line up with TRBD1. V trimming: 4 bases; J trimming: 4 bases; junction bases outside the gene matches: 3. The CDR3 is 14 amino acids. The germline V gene encodes CDR1 SGHRS and CDR2 YFSETQ. This CDR3 is CASSADRGTGELFF. CDR3 DNA sequence: TGCGCCAGCAGCGCAGACAGGGGCACCGGGGAGCTGTTTTTT. Complete variable domain (other parts from reference TRBV5-1 and TRBJ2-2): KAGVTQTPRYLIKTRGQQVTLSCSPISGHRSVSWYQQTPGQGLQFLFEYFSETQRNKGNFPGRFSGRQFSNSRSEMNVSTLELGDSALYLCASSADRGTGELFFGEGSRLTVL.

This rearrangement joins TRBV18 to TRBJ2-1, with TRBD1 identical over 9 bases. Germline trimming cut 8 bases from V and 6 bases from J; bases unmatched to any gene: 11. Per the germline V gene, CDR1 is KGHSH and CDR2 is LQKENI. This CDR3 has 15 residues. In nucleotides, the CDR3 is TGTGCCAGCGGATTGGGACAGGGTGCGTCCAATGAGCAGTTCTTC. The encoded protein is CASGLGQGASNEQFF. The full variable domain, its missing parts supplied by reference TRBV18 and TRBJ2-1, is NAGVMQNPRHLVRRRGQEARLRCSPMKGHSHVYWYRQLPEEGLKFMVYLQKENIIDESGMPKERFSAEFPKEGPSILRIQQVVRGDSAAYFCASGLGQGASNEQFFGPGTRLTVL.

The genes are TRBV7-2 and TRBJ1-4, with TRBD1 matching 7 bases. The J segment lost 6 bases and the V segment lost 4 bases, leaving 11 bases of the junction unmatched. Germline V gives CDR1 SGHTA, CDR2 FQGNSA. This CDR3 comprises 16 residues. CDR3 in amino acids: CASSSRTGAGHEKLFF. The DNA of the CDR3 is TGTGCCAGCAGCTCTAGAACAGGGGCTGGGCATGAAAAACTGTTTTTT.

The chain couples TRBV11-2 to TRBJ1-2, with TRBD1 identical over 7 bases. Germline-derived CDR1 and CDR2 are SGHAT and FQNNGV. This CDR3 is built from 13 residues. Trimming cost V 5 bases and J 3 bases; bases outside gene matches: 3. CDR3 DNA sequence: TGTGCCAGCAGCCCGGGACAGTACTATGGCTACACCTTC. This encodes CASSPGQYYGYTF. The whole variable domain, filled in from reference TRBV11-2 and TRBJ1-2, reads EAGVAQSPRYKIIEKRQSVAFWCNPISGHATLYWYQQILGQGPKLLIQFQNNGVVDDSQLPKDRFSAERLKGVDSTLKIQPAKLEDSAVYLCASSPGQYYGYTFGSGTRLTVV.

The gene calls are TRBV4-1 and TRBJ1-2; 8 bases agree with TRBD1. Germline CDR1 and CDR2: MGHRA and YSYEKL. J was trimmed by 5 bases and V by 4 bases; bases with no gene match: 6. This CDR3 has 14 amino acids. The CDR3 loop reads CASSPWTGNYGYTF. The CDR3 region has the DNA TGCGCCAGCAGCCCGTGGACAGGGAATTATGGCTACACCTTC.

This chain connects TRBV28 to TRBJ1-2; D call uncertain. Between the trimmed V and J ends, which lost 4 bases and 2 bases, there was a span of 14 bases. Germline V gene data show CDR1 as MDHEN and CDR2 as SYDVKM. The CDR3 is 15 amino acids. This chain's CDR3 is CASSSGDNSNYGYTF. DNA for the CDR3: TGTGCCAGCAGTTCGGGAGACAATTCAAACTATGGCTACACCTTC.

This clone has a handful of counts. The chain couples TRBV12-5 to TRBJ1-3; 8 positions match TRBD1. This CDR3 region has 16 residues. Germline-derived CDR1 and CDR2 are LGHNT and FRNRAP. The J segment lost 8 bases and the V segment lost 2 bases, leaving 11 bases of the junction unmatched. This CDR3 reads CASGLPRTGIKDTIYF. CDR3 DNA sequence: TGTGCTAGTGGTTTGCCCCGGACAGGGATCAAGGACACCATATATTTT. Together with reference TRBV12-5 and TRBJ1-3, the CDR3 gives the full variable domain: DARVTQTPRHKVTEMGQEVTMRCQPILGHNTVFWYRQTMMQGLELLAYFRNRAPLDDSGMPKDRFSAEMPDATLATLKIQPSEPRDSAVYFCASGLPRTGIKDTIYFGEGSWLTVV.

The chain is built from TRBV27 and TRBJ1-5; 8 bases agree with TRBD1. This CDR3 contains 16 residues. V dropped 3 bases and J dropped 3; count of bases not matched to a gene: 7. Looked up from germline, CDR1 is MNHEY and CDR2 is SMNVEV (reference sequence). Written as DNA, the CDR3 is TGTGCCAGCAGTTTTTTAGGGACAGGCCTCAATCAGCCCCAGCATTTT. This sequence encodes CASSFLGTGLNQPQHF.

V and J are TRBV7-7 and TRBJ1-5; no definite D call. Per the germline V gene, CDR1 is SSHAT and CDR2 is FNYEAQ (reference sequence). The CDR3 covers 14 residues. CDR3 amino acids: CANLGPGCNQPQHF. The CDR3 DNA is TGTGCTAACCTTGGGCCCGGATGTAATCAGCCCCAGCATTTT.

The chain uses TRBV3-1 (or the pseudogene TRBV3-2) and TRBJ1-4; weak D call: TRBD1 (5 bases). Trimming removed 0 bases at V and 5 bases at J, with 13 bases between. CDR1 LGHDT and CDR2 YNNKEL come from the germline V gene (reference sequence). The CDR3 is 16 amino acids. Here the CDR3 DNA reads TGTGCCAGCAGCCAAGAAGGGGCAGGCTTAAATGAAAAACTGTTTTTT. It specifies CASSQEGAGLNEKLFF.

This rearrangement joins TRBV4-2 to TRBJ1-4; 10 bases map to TRBD1. The CDR3 sequence is 19 residues long. Germline assignment: CDR1 LGHNA and CDR2 YNFKEQ. Trimming cost V 0 bases and J 0 bases; bases outside gene matches: 7. CDR3 residues: CASSQDLGTGDATNEKLFF. The CDR3 region has the DNA TGTGCCAGCAGCCAAGATCTGGGGACAGGGGACGCAACTAATGAAAAACTGTTTTTT.

This clone was recorded only once. The gene calls are TRBV30 and TRBJ1-5; D gene unclear. CDR1 and CDR2 (germline): GTSNPN, SVGIG (reference sequence). Trimming shortened V by 3 bases and J by 3 bases, and 9 bases separated the two germline ends. The CDR3 is 13 residues long. The CDR3 here is CAWSGLNNQPQHF. In nucleotides, the CDR3 is TGTGCCTGGAGCGGTCTCAACAATCAGCCCCAGCATTTT. Supplemented by reference TRBV30 and TRBJ1-5, the full variable domain reads SQTIHQWPATLVQPVGSPLSLECTVEGTSNPNLYWYRQAAGRGLQLLFYSVGIGQISSEVPQNLSASRPQDRQFILSSKKLLLSDSGFYLCAWSGLNNQPQHFGDGTRLSIL.

Points on this clone: Other DNA sequences within the sample encode an identical CDR3. The rearrangement links TRBV5-1 to TRBJ2-7; 8 nucleotides line up with TRBD1. Germline CDR1 and CDR2: SGHRS and YFSETQ. This CDR3 spans 15 amino acids. V trimming: 4 bases; J trimming: 2 bases; junction bases outside the gene matches: 8. In nucleotides, the CDR3 is TGCGCCAGCAGCCCCCGACAGGGGACCCCCTACGAGCAGTACTTC. Translating gives CASSPRQGTPYEQYF.

The chain uses TRBV7-9 and TRBJ2-3; 9 bases fit TRBD2. The CDR3 is made up of 17 amino acids. Germline CDR1 is SEHNR and CDR2 is FQNEAQ (reference sequence). V lost 0 bases, J lost 2 bases, and 6 bases stayed unmatched. The CDR3 nucleotides read TGTGCCAGCAGCTTAGCCCAAGCGGGGGGACACACAGATACGCAGTATTTT. This translates into CASSLAQAGGHTDTQYF.

V is TRBV3-1 (or the pseudogene TRBV3-2) and J is TRBJ1-1, with D unclear. The CDR3 runs to 17 residues. CDR1 is LGHDT and CDR2 is YNNKEL in the germline V gene (reference sequence). V lost 0 bases and J lost 1, with 15 bases in between. The CDR3 sequence: CASSQDSRILGNTEAFF. The CDR3 coding sequence is TGTGCCAGCAGCCAAGATTCGCGGATACTGGGGAACACTGAAGCTTTCTTT.

This chain uses TRBV27 with TRBJ2-7; possible D gene TRBD1, 5 bases. CDR3 length equals 15 residues. V gave up 5 bases and J gave up 5 bases, with 19 bases separating them. Germline CDR1 is MNHEY and CDR2 is SMNVEV (reference sequence). CDR3 sequence reads: CASSTHYKGRNEQYF. The CDR3 bases are TGTGCCAGCAGTACACACTATAAGGGGCGGAACGAGCAGTACTTC.

The CDR3 sequence: CASSPLRVPGELFF. The CDR3 nucleotides read TGTGCCAGCAGCCCGCTGCGGGTCCCCGGGGAGCTGTTTTTT. The rearrangement joins TRBV11-1 to TRBJ2-2; D may be TRBD2 (5 bases). Germline V lookup: CDR1 SGHAT, CDR2 FQDESV (reference sequence). Trimming removed 5 bases at V and 6 bases at J, with 13 bases between. This CDR3 contains 14 residues.

Turning to this clone: The sample contains more than one DNA sequence encoding this CDR3. The gene calls are TRBV30 and TRBJ1-1; 7 nucleotides agree with TRBD1. Germline V gives CDR1 GTSNPN, CDR2 SVGIG (reference sequence). V shed 3 bases and J 4 bases; nucleotides not matched to a gene: 5. The CDR3 consists of 13 residues. The CDR3 region is CAWSGTAGTEAFF. CDR3 nucleotides: TGTGCCTGGAGCGGGACAGCTGGCACTGAAGCTTTCTTT.

The chain joins TRBV7-2 to TRBJ2-2, with D perhaps TRBD2 (5 bases). This CDR3 has 13 amino acids. Trimming pared 3 bases from V and 7 bases from J, leaving 9 bases between. Germline CDR1 is SGHTA and CDR2 is FQGNSA. The CDR3 nucleotides are TGTGCCAGCAGCTTGGGGAGATACGGGGAGCTGTTTTTT. It yields the protein CASSLGRYGELFF.

The CDR3 coding sequence is TGCGCCAGCAGCTTGGACAGTTTAACTGAAGCTTTCTTT. Translating gives CASSLDSLTEAFF. V usage is TRBV5-1 and J usage is TRBJ1-1, with D uncertain. Trimming left V 0 bases short and J 5 bases short, with 8 bases between. The CDR3 has 13 amino acids. The germline CDR1 and CDR2 sequences are SGHRS and YFSETQ.